The 5 T cell receptor beta chains below all came from one sample that was sequenced in a study of cytomegalovirus exposure and HLA in healthy donors. Assay: immunoSEQ multiplex PCR; the TCRdb copy retains only in-frame clones and omits some. This table holds over 110,000 clones, around 90% found once. The sequenced sample consisted of PBMCs. These receptors were taken from a young man in good health and CMV-seropositive.

The V and J genes are TRBV2 and TRBJ1-5; D not resolved. V was trimmed by 7 bases and J by 6 bases, leaving 19 bases between them. This CDR3 is built from 15 residues. The germline V gene encodes CDR1 SNHLY and CDR2 FYNNEI. CDR3 bases: TGTGCCAGCACCCCTTGGGCGGGTGGCGGTCAGCCCCAGCATTTT. It yields the protein CASTPWAGGGQPQHF.

This clone was counted only a few times. The chain's CDR3 is CASSRIRGYEQYF. CDR3 DNA sequence: TGTGCCAGCTCTCGTATTCGGGGGTACGAGCAGTACTTC. The chain joins TRBV18 to TRBJ2-7; D might be TRBD2 (6 bases). The CDR3 contains 13 residues. V lost 6 bases, J lost 4 bases, and 13 bases lay in between. Germline V CDR1 and CDR2: KGHSH, LQKENI. Full variable domain (rest looked up from reference TRBV18 and TRBJ2-7): NAGVMQNPRHLVRRRGQEARLRCSPMKGHSHVYWYRQLPEEGLKFMVYLQKENIIDESGMPKERFSAEFPKEGPSILRIQQVVRGDSAAYFCASSRIRGYEQYFGPGTRLTVT.

The J gene is TRBJ2-7, the V gene TRBV18; weak D call: TRBD2 (5 bases). V was shortened by 2 bases and J by 0 bases, with 11 bases between the two germline ends. Germline V CDR1 and CDR2: KGHSH, LQKENI. The CDR3 totals 15 residues. CDR3 sequence: CASSPRRADSYEQYF. CDR3 DNA sequence: TGTGCCAGCTCACCAAGACGAGCGGACTCCTACGAGCAGTACTTC.

The chain has TRBV6-5 and TRBJ2-7, with 9 bases identical to TRBD1. J gave up 1 base and V 3 bases, and 7 bases lay outside the gene matches. The germline gives CDR1 MNHEY, CDR2 SVGAGI. This CDR3 region has 16 residues. Here the CDR3 DNA reads TGTGCCAGCAGTTATAGCGAGGGACAGGGATCCTACGAGCAGTACTTC. Protein sequence: CASSYSEGQGSYEQYF.

Here the CDR3 reads CASSLQDLYGYTF. CDR3 bases: TGTGCCAGCAGCTTACAGGATCTCTATGGCTACACCTTC. The V and J genes are TRBV11-2 and TRBJ1-2; D is ambiguous. The V gene's germline CDR1 is SGHAT and CDR2 FQNNGV. The CDR3 contains 13 residues. Trimming left V 2 bases short and J 4 bases short, with 8 bases between.